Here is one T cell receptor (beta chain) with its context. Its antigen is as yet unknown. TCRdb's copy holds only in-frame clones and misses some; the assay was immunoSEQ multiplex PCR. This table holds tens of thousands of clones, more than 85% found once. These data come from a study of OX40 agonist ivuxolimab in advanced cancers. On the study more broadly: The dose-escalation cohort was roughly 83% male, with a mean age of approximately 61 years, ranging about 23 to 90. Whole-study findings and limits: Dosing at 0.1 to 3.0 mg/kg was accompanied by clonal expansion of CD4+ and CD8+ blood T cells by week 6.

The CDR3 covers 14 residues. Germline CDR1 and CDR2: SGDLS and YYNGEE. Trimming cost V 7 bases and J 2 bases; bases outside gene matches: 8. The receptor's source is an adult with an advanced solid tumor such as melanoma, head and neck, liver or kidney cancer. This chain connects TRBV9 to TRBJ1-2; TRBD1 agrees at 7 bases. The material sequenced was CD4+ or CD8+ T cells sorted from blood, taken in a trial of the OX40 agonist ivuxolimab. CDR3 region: CASQGVGKNYGYTF. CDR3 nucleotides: TGTGCCAGCCAGGGGGTAGGGAAAAACTATGGCTACACCTTC.